The rows below give T cell receptor beta chains drawn from one sample of a study of shared clonotypes between healthy human individuals. The protocol was immunoSEQ multiplex PCR, while the TCRdb copy is restricted to in-frame clones and leaves out a portion. The repertoire holds 2 million to 2.5 million clones, with 80% to 95% as singletons. Material for sequencing was naive CD4+ T cells from PBMCs. All receptors derive from a man younger than 35 in good health. Some clones in this sample may be carry-over from other donors' samples. Each CDR3 is given without its conserved first and last residue. D genes are given only for firm matches.

cdr3_length: 13; v_call: TRBV19; d_call: TRBD1; j_call: TRBJ2-7; cdr3_aa: ASSIERTGATEQY
cdr3_length: 13; v_call: TRBV13; d_call: TRBD1; j_call: TRBJ1-3; cdr3_aa: ASSLGDRNGNTIY
cdr3_length: 12; v_call: TRBV18; d_call: .; j_call: TRBJ2-2; cdr3_aa: ASSKDRNTGELF
cdr3_length: 11; v_call: TRBV18; d_call: .; j_call: TRBJ2-1; cdr3_aa: ASSPGTYNEQF
cdr3_length: 12; v_call: TRBV5-1; d_call: .; j_call: TRBJ1-1; cdr3_aa: ASSLGGAGTEAF
cdr3_length: 11; v_call: TRBV7-2; d_call: .; j_call: TRBJ1-5; cdr3_aa: ASSRTVNQPQH
cdr3_length: 10; v_call: TRBV11-2; d_call: .; j_call: TRBJ2-7; cdr3_aa: ASSTAGAEQY
cdr3_length: 13; v_call: TRBV6-5; d_call: TRBD1; j_call: TRBJ1-1; cdr3_aa: ASSTTGQGVTEAF
cdr3_length: 11; v_call: TRBV15; d_call: .; j_call: TRBJ2-1; cdr3_aa: ATSRDPNWEQF
cdr3_length: 14; v_call: TRBV25-1; d_call: TRBD1; j_call: TRBJ1-2; cdr3_aa: ASSELGQGTNYGYT
cdr3_length: 11; v_call: TRBV6-5; d_call: .; j_call: TRBJ2-1; cdr3_aa: ASSSMTRHEQF
cdr3_length: 15; v_call: TRBV9; d_call: .; j_call: TRBJ1-4; cdr3_aa: ASSVEGRVPTNEKLF
cdr3_length: 10; v_call: TRBV29-1; d_call: .; j_call: TRBJ2-5; cdr3_aa: SGYSGGETQY
cdr3_length: 9; v_call: TRBV6-1; d_call: .; j_call: TRBJ2-1; cdr3_aa: AGSRTNEQF
cdr3_length: 13; v_call: TRBV5-1; d_call: .; j_call: TRBJ1-2; cdr3_aa: ASSLASPMGDGYT
cdr3_length: 12; v_call: TRBV7-2; d_call: .; j_call: TRBJ1-1; cdr3_aa: ASSLVPRNTEAF
cdr3_length: 10; v_call: TRBV10-1; d_call: .; j_call: TRBJ2-3; cdr3_aa: ASSDSTDTQY
cdr3_length: 16; v_call: TRBV15; d_call: .; j_call: TRBJ1-3; cdr3_aa: ATSRDLRGRDSGNTIY
cdr3_length: 17; v_call: TRBV28; d_call: TRBD2; j_call: TRBJ2-2; cdr3_aa: ASSHYLAGVAADTGELF
cdr3_length: 12; v_call: TRBV10-3; d_call: .; j_call: TRBJ2-7; cdr3_aa: AISSGLSFLGEY
cdr3_length: 13; v_call: TRBV6-1; d_call: TRBD1; j_call: TRBJ1-6; cdr3_aa: ASTDRGAWNSPLH
cdr3_length: 12; v_call: TRBV7-2; d_call: .; j_call: TRBJ2-3; cdr3_aa: ASSSQYRESSSL
cdr3_length: 9; v_call: TRBV29-1; d_call: .; j_call: TRBJ2-5; cdr3_aa: SVVRGATQY
cdr3_length: 13; v_call: TRBV7-9; d_call: .; j_call: TRBJ1-2; cdr3_aa: ASSQTGGANYGYT
cdr3_length: 15; v_call: TRBV11-2; d_call: .; j_call: TRBJ2-3; cdr3_aa: ASSFRQDNARTDTQY
cdr3_length: 12; v_call: TRBV5-1; d_call: TRBD2; j_call: TRBJ2-5; cdr3_aa: ASSFSLAGETQY
cdr3_length: 13; v_call: TRBV18; d_call: TRBD1; j_call: TRBJ2-2; cdr3_aa: ASSPQGQGTGELF
cdr3_length: 11; v_call: TRBV16; d_call: .; j_call: TRBJ2-1; cdr3_aa: ASSQIEKNEQF
cdr3_length: 13; v_call: TRBV5-4; d_call: TRBD1; j_call: TRBJ1-1; cdr3_aa: ASSLGGTANTEAF
cdr3_length: 12; v_call: TRBV5-4; d_call: .; j_call: TRBJ2-1; cdr3_aa: ASSSGRSYNEQF
cdr3_length: 13; v_call: TRBV28; d_call: .; j_call: TRBJ1-1; cdr3_aa: ASRTLQGGNTEAF
cdr3_length: 12; v_call: TRBV10-3; d_call: TRBD1; j_call: TRBJ1-6; cdr3_aa: AISSTGDNSPLH
cdr3_length: 15; v_call: TRBV6-9; d_call: TRBD2; j_call: TRBJ2-1; cdr3_aa: ASSHLVAGVPHNEQF
cdr3_length: 9; v_call: TRBV20-1; d_call: .; j_call: TRBJ2-5; cdr3_aa: SHRLGETQY
cdr3_length: 10; v_call: TRBV28; d_call: TRBD1; j_call: TRBJ2-4; cdr3_aa: ASRLPGQLQY
cdr3_length: 12; v_call: TRBV11-2; d_call: TRBD1; j_call: TRBJ2-3; cdr3_aa: ASSLQGAGDTQY
cdr3_length: 13; v_call: TRBV2; d_call: .; j_call: TRBJ2-1; cdr3_aa: ASSRDAFDDNEQF
cdr3_length: 13; v_call: TRBV9; d_call: TRBD2; j_call: TRBJ2-1; cdr3_aa: ASSVAGGGYNEQF
cdr3_length: 12; v_call: TRBV5-4; d_call: .; j_call: TRBJ2-7; cdr3_aa: ASSSGGVAYEQY
cdr3_length: 11; v_call: TRBV19; d_call: .; j_call: TRBJ1-1; cdr3_aa: ASKNRLNTEAF
cdr3_length: 12; v_call: TRBV5-6; d_call: .; j_call: TRBJ1-2; cdr3_aa: ASSASQGSYGYT
cdr3_length: 9; v_call: TRBV29-1; d_call: .; j_call: TRBJ2-1; cdr3_aa: SVAGGNEQF
cdr3_length: 11; v_call: TRBV30; d_call: TRBD1; j_call: TRBJ2-5; cdr3_aa: AWSVGGPRTQY
cdr3_length: 11; v_call: TRBV30; d_call: TRBD1; j_call: TRBJ1-5; cdr3_aa: AWSADRGQPQH
cdr3_length: 12; v_call: TRBV28; d_call: .; j_call: TRBJ2-3; cdr3_aa: ASSGGVATDTQY
cdr3_length: 15; v_call: TRBV7-9; d_call: TRBD2; j_call: TRBJ2-5; cdr3_aa: ASSSSNSGRVEETQY
cdr3_length: 12; v_call: TRBV19; d_call: TRBD1; j_call: TRBJ1-5; cdr3_aa: ASSLRQGEQPQH
cdr3_length: 11; v_call: TRBV7-2; d_call: TRBD1; j_call: TRBJ2-3; cdr3_aa: ASSSTRDSTQY
cdr3_length: 13; v_call: TRBV7-2; d_call: .; j_call: TRBJ2-1; cdr3_aa: ASSLSLILQGVQF
cdr3_length: 13; v_call: TRBV18; d_call: .; j_call: TRBJ1-1; cdr3_aa: ASSPDGGKNTEAF
cdr3_length: 11; v_call: TRBV7-9; d_call: .; j_call: TRBJ2-7; cdr3_aa: ASSPTATYEQY
cdr3_length: 14; v_call: TRBV28; d_call: TRBD2; j_call: TRBJ2-1; cdr3_aa: ASNRPGLAGGNEQF
cdr3_length: 13; v_call: TRBV5-5; d_call: .; j_call: TRBJ2-5; cdr3_aa: ASSLLPGWGSTQY
cdr3_length: 10; v_call: TRBV4-1; d_call: .; j_call: TRBJ2-1; cdr3_aa: ASSLAAGPPF